The present entry profiles one T cell receptor beta chain with its context. Its antigen is not known. This entry is derived from a study of response to subunit inactivated influenza vaccine. The study, taken as a whole, reports: The authors proposed limited new T cell recruitment per seasonal influenza vaccination.

Using its own MiXCR run on the RT-PCR reads, TCRdb lists one record per CDR3 protein. The sample lists roughly 780,000 distinct CDR3 sequences, roughly 20% occurring once. The ends were cut back, 5 bases at V and 3 bases at J, with 10 bases in the middle. Germline V CDR1 and CDR2: MDHEN, SYDVKM. The CDR3 has 13 residues. J is TRBJ1-1 and V is TRBV28, with D possibly being TRBD1 (5 bases). The sequences come from PBMCs from blood, collected 5 to 6 days after vaccination. The sequence came from a man in his fifties who received an inactivated influenza vaccine. The CDR3 loop reads CASSRDFDTEAFF. The CDR3 bases are TGTGCCAGCAGTAGGGACTTCGACACTGAAGCTTTCTTT.